Listed here are 13 T cell receptor beta chains from one sample, sequenced in a study of T-cell reconstitution after alpha-beta-depleted transplantation in children. During its preparation, the TCRbeta library received unique molecular identifiers. TCRdb re-called the PCR reads with MiXCR, one entry per CDR3 protein. The sample lists around 490,000 distinct CDR3 sequences; approximately 10% were seen once. The sample here was PBMCs, mostly from graft donor cells, taken 180 days after TCRalphabeta/CD19-depleted stem cell transplant. These receptors all stem from a female patient aged 2 to 10 who had a stem cell transplant for aplastic anemia, so the T cells may come from the graft donor.

This clonotype was seen repeatedly, ten times or more. The chain recombines TRBV7-9 with TRBJ2-1, with D possibly matching TRBD2 (5 bases). Looked up from germline, CDR1 is SEHNR and CDR2 is FQNEAQ (reference sequence). V was trimmed by 6 bases and J by 3 bases, leaving 15 bases between them. This CDR3 contains 15 residues. As DNA, the CDR3 is TGTGCCAGCAGTCAAGGCGAGGGTGTCTACAATGAGCAGTTCTTC. This sequence encodes CASSQGEGVYNEQFF. The full variable domain, its missing parts supplied by reference TRBV7-9 and TRBJ2-1, is DTGVSQNPRHKITKRGQNVTFRCDPISEHNRLYWYRQTLGQGPEFLTYFQNEAQLEKSRLLSDRFSAERPKGSFSTLEIQRTEQGDSAMYLCASSQGEGVYNEQFFGPGTRLTVL.

The table lists this clonotype with a few counts. The CDR3 DNA follows: TGTGCCAGCAGTCACCCCGGGACCCCACAGAACAATGAGCAGTTCTTC. The encoded protein is CASSHPGTPQNNEQFF. The rearrangement joins TRBV28 to TRBJ2-1, with D perhaps assigned TRBD1 or TRBD2 (5 bases each). The V end was cut by 5 bases, the J end by 5 bases, with 19 bases between. Germline CDR1 MDHEN, CDR2 SYDVKM. The CDR3 contains 16 residues.

This clonotype was seen ten or more times. V and J are TRBV20-1 and TRBJ2-5; D may be TRBD2 (6 bases). The CDR3 loop spans 11 amino acids. Trimming cost V 5 bases and J 2 bases, with 6 bases left between them. Per the germline V gene, CDR1 is DFQATT and CDR2 is SNEGSKA (reference sequence). CDR3 protein: CSAAGQETQYF. In DNA, the CDR3 is TGCAGTGCTGCGGGGCAAGAGACCCAGTACTTC.

The V call is TRBV9, the J call TRBJ2-7; 10 bases agree with TRBD2. The germline V gene has CDR1 SGDLS and CDR2 YYNGEE. The CDR3 has 16 amino acids. Unmatched junction bases numbered 8, after V lost 0 bases and J lost 5 bases. The CDR3 spells CASSVGPSGRVNEQYF. The CDR3 DNA sequence: TGTGCCAGCAGCGTAGGCCCCAGCGGGAGGGTAAACGAGCAGTACTTC.

The chain carries TRBV10-3 and TRBJ1-1; D call uncertain. This CDR3 region has 11 residues. Trimming stripped 8 bases from V and 4 bases from J, with 8 bases between. Germline-derived CDR1 and CDR2 are ENHRY and SYGVKD. CDR3 coding DNA: TGTGCCATCGGGTGGGGCACTGAAGCTTTCTTT. The encoded protein is CAIGWGTEAFF.

This clonotype has ten or more counts. V and J are TRBV11-2 and TRBJ2-7; D not resolved. Trimming removed 1 base from V and 2 bases from J, with 6 bases in between. The CDR3 extends over 13 amino acids. Germline assignment: CDR1 SGHAT and CDR2 FQNNGV. CDR3 nucleotides: TGTGCCAGCAGCTTAGGGGTTCCCTACGAGCAGTACTTC. Translating it yields CASSLGVPYEQYF.

The rearrangement joins TRBV30 to TRBJ2-2; no clear D gene. Germline CDR1 is GTSNPN and CDR2 is SVGIG (reference sequence). The CDR3 is made up of 13 amino acids. V was clipped by 1 base and J by 7 bases, with 10 bases between them. CDR3 protein: CAWSALRGGELFF. The CDR3 DNA reads TGTGCCTGGAGTGCTCTCAGAGGCGGGGAGCTGTTTTTT.

This clonotype came up many times. The chain links TRBV27 to TRBJ2-3, with 7 nucleotides matching TRBD2. V shed 3 bases and J 4 bases; nucleotides not matched to a gene: 13. This CDR3 has 17 residues. Germline assignment: CDR1 MNHEY and CDR2 SMNVEV (reference sequence). The CDR3 nucleotides read TGTGCCAGCAGTTTCGGGCTAGCGGTCCCAGGGCCAGATACGCAGTATTTT. Encoded protein: CASSFGLAVPGPDTQYF.

This clonotype was seen many times. The chain has TRBV9 and TRBJ1-2; 7 positions match TRBD1. This CDR3 region has 14 residues. V trimming: 3 bases; J trimming: 8 bases; junction bases outside the gene matches: 10. Germline V gene lookup returns CDR1 SGDLS and CDR2 YYNGEE. The CDR3 sequence: CASSGQTGSEGYTF. CDR3 DNA sequence: TGTGCCAGCAGCGGCCAGACAGGGTCCGAGGGCTACACCTTC. Filled out from reference TRBV9 and TRBJ1-2, the complete variable domain reads DSGVTQTPKHLITATGQRVTLRCSPRSGDLSVYWYQQSLDQGLQFLIQYYNGEERAKGNILERFSAQQFPDLHSELNLSSLELGDSALYFCASSGQTGSEGYTFGSGTRLTVV.

This chain connects TRBV25-1 to TRBJ2-3; the D gene is possibly TRBD1 (5 bases). Trimming left V 7 bases short and J 2 bases short, with 13 bases between. Germline CDR1 MGHDK, CDR2 SYGVNS. This CDR3 has 14 amino acids. As DNA, the CDR3 is TGTGCCAGCAAAGGGGCTAGACTCACAGATACGCAGTATTTT. It is translated as CASKGARLTDTQYF.

This clonotype was seen ten or more times. The chain uses TRBV5-1 and TRBJ2-7; 9 bases map to TRBD2. Germline V gene data show CDR1 as SGHRS and CDR2 as YFSETQ. V trimming: 3 bases; J trimming: 8 bases; junction bases outside the gene matches: 9. The CDR3 loop spans 14 amino acids. CDR3 bases: TGCGCCAGCAGCTGGGGTAGCGGGAGTGATCAGCAGTACTTC. As protein: CASSWGSGSDQQYF.

V is TRBV6-1 and J is TRBJ2-6, with unresolved D. V was pared by 6 bases and J by 2 bases, with 11 bases between. The germline gives CDR1 MNHNS, CDR2 SASEGT. This CDR3 is built from 15 residues. CDR3 residues: CASRNDRTGANVLTF. CDR3 DNA: TGTGCCAGCAGGAATGACCGGACTGGGGCCAACGTCCTGACTTTC.

The V gene is TRBV10-3, the J gene TRBJ2-5, with 10 bases lining up with TRBD1. The CDR3 is 14 amino acids. Trimming at V came to 6 bases and at J to 4 bases, leaving 5 bases not matched to a gene. The V gene's germline CDR1 is ENHRY and CDR2 SYGVKD. CDR3 residues: CAISPDRGGETQYF. The CDR3 DNA is TGTGCCATCAGCCCGGACAGGGGGGGAGAGACCCAGTACTTC.